The clone carrying this T cell receptor beta chain was found a few times. The same CDR3 can be traced to other DNA sequences in this sample. The data derive from a study of shared clonotypes between healthy human individuals. Germline V gene sequence: CDR1 LNHNV, CDR2 YYDKDF (reference sequence). The ends were cut back, 3 bases at V and 0 bases at J, with 6 bases in the middle. The length of the CDR3 is 13 residues. Clones were sequenced by immunoSEQ multiplex PCR, and TCRdb holds only the in-frame ones, with some missing. Among around 700,000 clones, 60% to 80% were seen once, and the ten largest hold around 2%.

The chain uses TRBV15 and TRBJ2-7; D is tentatively TRBD1 or TRBD2 (5 bases each). The sequencing input was memory CD4+ T cells sorted from blood. Noted subset: CD45RA-negative fraction. The TCR was taken from a woman aged 30 to 39 in good health. Here the CDR3 DNA reads TGTGCCACCAGCAGGGGGGACTCCTACGAGCAGTACTTC. Its translation: CATSRGDSYEQYF.